The T cell receptor beta chain under discussion was sequenced for a study of PD-L1 blockade in urothelial cancer. The overall study: Of prior chemotherapy regimens, patients had received between 0 and 3. The median number of T cells present in blood samples was about 130,000.

Data came from immunoSEQ multiplex PCR; TCRdb stores just in-frame clones and leaves some out. In the table there are approximately 79,000 clones, roughly 87% of which are singletons. The receptor comes from a woman between 65 and 79 years old with urothelial cancer. Sequences were derived from PBMCs, sampled around atezolizumab (anti-PD-L1) treatment.

The CDR3: CASSSGNYGYTF. The CDR3 DNA reads as TGTGCCAGCAGCTCAGGGAACTATGGCTACACCTTC. V usage is TRBV7-9 and J usage is TRBJ1-2, with a tentative D call TRBD1 (5 bases). The CDR3 length is 12 residues. V shed 4 bases and J shed 2 bases, with 5 bases lying between them. Germline V gene sequence: CDR1 SEHNR, CDR2 FQNEAQ (reference sequence). The full variable domain, with the rest looked up from reference TRBV7-9 and TRBJ1-2, is DTGVSQNPRHKITKRGQNVTFRCDPISEHNRLYWYRQTLGQGPEFLTYFQNEAQLEKSRLLSDRFSAERPKGSFSTLEIQRTEQGDSAMYLCASSSGNYGYTFGSGTRLTVV.